This is a list of T cell receptor beta chains from one sample in a study of CXCR3-negative and CXCR3-positive naive CD8 T cells. TCRdb reprocessed the 5' RACE reads, keeping one entry per CDR3 protein, no DNA. The sample data list some 67,000 distinct CDR3 sequences. The specimen sequenced was naive CXCR3- CD8+ T cells from blood. The receptor source for this set is a human donor in good health. Some clones in this sample may be carry-over from other donors' samples. Both conserved end residues are part of each CDR3.

j_gene	v_gene	CDR3aa
TRBJ2-5	TRBV12-3/TRBV12-4	CASSLVPGQRDEETQYF
TRBJ2-3	TRBV7-2	CASSLVSGDTDTQYF
TRBJ2-7	TRBV7-9	CASTTTLTTYEQYF
TRBJ1-4	TRBV7-9	CASSPPGGEKLFF
TRBJ1-4	TRBV11-2	CASSSGTGGEKLFF
TRBJ2-5	TRBV7-6	CASSTLAETQYF
TRBJ2-2	TRBV5-4	CASSGTGPGTGELFF
TRBJ1-3	TRBV12-3/TRBV12-4	CASSLSENREPGNTIYF
TRBJ2-7	TRBV7-8	CASSADRGVYEQYF
TRBJ1-3	TRBV27	CASSPGGNTIYF
TRBJ1-1	TRBV6-5	CASSYLGEGSRLNTEAFF
TRBJ2-7	TRBV7-9	CASSAEDGQAPYEQYF
TRBJ2-5	TRBV7-2	CASSPRETQYF
TRBJ2-7	TRBV21-1	CASSNSRVGGNYEQYF
TRBJ2-5	TRBV6-2/TRBV6-3	CASSYMIAEDQTQYF
TRBJ1-1	TRBV19	CASSFTDRENTEAFF
TRBJ2-3	TRBV11-2	CASSLDGSTQYF
TRBJ2-1	TRBV29-1	CSVPPTGGGNEQFF